This T cell receptor beta chain originates from a study of neurological immune-mediated disorders. A single record per CDR3 protein comes from TCRdb applying MiXCR to the 5' RACE reads. Of over 45,000 distinct CDR3 sequences listed, 4% are singletons. Study-wide findings and caveats: TCR-beta repertoires seemed private in all groups, with no expanded CDR3 amino acid sequences shared.

This clonotype has a count of ten or more. Its matching antigen is unknown. This CDR3 comprises 17 residues. The germline gives CDR1 SGHRS, CDR2 YFSETQ. Germline trimming cut 0 bases from V and 0 bases from J; bases unmatched to any gene: 6. This sequence was found in a woman in her thirties or forties with multiple sclerosis. The chain combines TRBV5-1 with TRBJ2-5; TRBD1 agrees at 9 bases. Sequencing input: CD4+ T cells from blood. CDR3 sequence: CASSLVGGQGNQETQYF. The CDR3 DNA reads TGCGCCAGCAGCTTGGTGGGAGGACAGGGGAACCAAGAGACCCAGTACTTC.